What follows are 27 T cell receptor beta chains derived from one specimen sequenced in a study of T cell repertoires in cytomegalovirus infection (dated 2019 in TCRdb). TCRdb shows the sequencer as Illumina HiSeq 1500. TCRdb cleaned the public reads at Q25 with fastp, built clones with MiXCR and kept in-frame beta chains. Each CDR3 protein gets just one entry, which takes the most common genes and DNA from the rows behind it. In this sample the table shows fewer than 300,000 distinct CDR3 sequences, about 23% of which occur a single time. The ten most abundant clones make up roughly 13% of the sample. The sequenced material came from PBMCs. These receptors came from a human donor in good health (CMV status not recorded). Some clones in this sample may be carry-over from other donors' samples.

The chain recombines TRBV5-1 with TRBJ2-5; 9 nucleotides agree with TRBD2. Per the germline V gene, CDR1 is SGHRS and CDR2 is YFSETQ. The CDR3 length is 15 residues. The V and J ends lost 2 bases and 1 base, in that order; junction bases with no gene match: 3. The CDR3 DNA is TGCGCCAGCAGCTTCGCTAGCGGGGCCCAAGAGACCCAGTACTTC. Its protein is CASSFASGAQETQYF.

The chain is built from TRBV25-1 and TRBJ2-5; a possible D gene is TRBD2 (7 bases). V was shortened by 1 base and J by 5 bases, with 17 bases between the two germline ends. CDR1 and CDR2 (germline): MGHDK, SYGVNS. The CDR3 runs to 16 residues. This CDR3 is CASSEWGGRNGETQYF. The CDR3 bases are TGTGCCAGCAGTGAATGGGGGGGGCGCAATGGGGAGACCCAGTACTTC.

This clonotype was detected a few times. The V gene is TRBV11-1, the J gene TRBJ2-2; 8 positions match TRBD2. Germline CDR1 reads SGHAT; CDR2 reads FQDESV (reference sequence). This CDR3 has 16 residues. Germline trimming cut 2 bases from V and 1 base from J; bases unmatched to any gene: 3. CDR3 DNA sequence: TGTGCCAGCAGCTTAATGGGACTAGAGAACACCGGGGAGCTGTTTTTT. Its translation is CASSLMGLENTGELFF.

This clonotype came up many times. The chain uses TRBV7-2 and TRBJ1-2, with D perhaps TRBD1 (6 bases). Germline V gene sequence: CDR1 SGHTA, CDR2 FQGNSA. Trimming cost V 3 bases and J 4 bases, with 9 bases left between them. The CDR3 runs to 13 residues. The CDR3, as DNA: TGTGCCAGCAGCTTGACAGGTTTCTATGGCTACACCTTC. This sequence encodes CASSLTGFYGYTF.

This clonotype was counted between two and nine times. The chain links TRBV7-3 to TRBJ2-5; D not certain. CDR3 length: 12 residues. V lost 5 bases and J 5 bases, leaving 9 bases between the germline ends. Germline lookup yields CDR1 SGHTA and CDR2 FQGTGA. DNA of the CDR3: TGTGCCAGCAGCCATATTAGTGAGACCCAGTACTTC. This translates into CASSHISETQYF.

The chain combines TRBV6-2 or TRBV6-3 with TRBJ2-1; D is possibly TRBD1 (5 bases). The V and J ends lost 2 bases and 4 bases respectively, with 6 bases between them. Germline values: CDR1 MNHEY, CDR2 SVGEGT. The CDR3 totals 13 residues. The CDR3 DNA follows: TGTGCCAGCAGTTACGCAGGGTACAATGAGCAGTTCTTC. This sequence encodes CASSYAGYNEQFF.

This clonotype was recorded only once. V and J are TRBV29-1 and TRBJ2-2; perhaps TRBD1 as D (6 bases). The CDR3 sequence is 13 residues long. Trimming removed 7 bases from V and 1 base from J, with 10 bases in between. Germline assignment: CDR1 SQVTM and CDR2 ANQGSEA. As DNA, the CDR3 is TGCAGCGGTAGGACAGAGAACACCGGGGAGCTGTTTTTT. This sequence encodes CSGRTENTGELFF.

The V gene is TRBV24-1, the J gene TRBJ2-1, with 9 bases that match TRBD2. The CDR3 covers 18 residues. Germline CDR1 reads KGHDR; CDR2 reads SFDVKD. After removal of 0 bases from V and 6 bases from J, the junction contained 11 bases not matched to a gene. CDR3 bases: TGTGCCACCAGTGATTTGCCCGGTGGTAGCGGGAGTCCCAATGAGCAGTTCTTC. This translates into CATSDLPGGSGSPNEQFF.

The J gene is TRBJ2-5, the V gene TRBV6-2 or TRBV6-3; D possibly uses TRBD1 or TRBD2 (5 bases each). The CDR3 covers 18 residues. Germline-derived CDR1 and CDR2 are MNHEY and SVGEGT. Trimming shortened V by 2 bases and J by 0 bases, and 19 bases separated the two germline ends. CDR3 sequence: CASSYDGTAPRYQETQYF. The CDR3 DNA reads TGTGCCAGCAGTTACGACGGGACCGCACCCAGGTACCAAGAGACCCAGTACTTC.

The chain is built from TRBV12-3 or TRBV12-4 and TRBJ2-5; 7 bases fit TRBD1. Trimming removed 6 bases from V and 5 bases from J; junction bases left unmatched: 9. CDR3 length: 14 amino acids. CDR3: CASSLTTGYETQYF. CDR3 bases: TGTGCCAGCAGCCTAACGACAGGGTACGAGACCCAGTACTTC.

The chain links TRBV9 to TRBJ2-1; D might be TRBD2 (5 bases). Trimming left V 2 bases short and J 4 bases short, with 13 bases between. CDR3 length equals 15 residues. Germline lookup yields CDR1 SGDLS and CDR2 YYNGEE. CDR3 in amino acids: CASSVRADAYNEQFF. The DNA for the CDR3 is TGTGCCAGCAGCGTTAGAGCGGACGCGTACAATGAGCAGTTCTTC.

V and J are TRBV7-9 and TRBJ1-2; D is uncertain. V was trimmed by 3 bases and J by 4 bases, leaving 12 bases between them. Germline lookup yields CDR1 SEHNR and CDR2 FQNEAQ (reference sequence). CDR3 length equals 14 residues. In DNA, the CDR3 is TGTGCCAGCAGCTTTGTACGGGCTCGCTATGGCTACACCTTC. Encoded protein: CASSFVRARYGYTF.

The chain combines TRBV5-4 with TRBJ1-2; no clear D. Between the trimmed V and J ends, which lost 4 bases and 2 bases, there was a span of 12 bases. Germline values: CDR1 SGHNT, CDR2 YYREEE (reference sequence). The CDR3 has 14 amino acids. CDR3 DNA: TGTGCCAGCAGCCGACGGGCGGGGAACTATGGCTACACCTTC. Translation: CASSRRAGNYGYTF.

This sequence joins TRBV6-2 or TRBV6-3 and TRBJ2-7; D is perhaps TRBD1 (6 bases). CDR3 length: 14 amino acids. Trimming pared 9 bases from V and 2 bases from J, leaving 17 bases between. Germline CDR1 reads MNHEY; CDR2 reads SVGEGT. Here the CDR3 reads CASRNLGQTYEQYF. CDR3 in DNA: TGTGCCAGTCGCAACCTGGGACAAACCTACGAGCAGTACTTC.

The chain uses TRBV28 and TRBJ2-7; possibly TRBD1 for D (7 bases). V lost 3 bases and J lost 7, with 19 bases in between. CDR1 MDHEN and CDR2 SYDVKM come from the germline V gene. This CDR3 contains 15 residues. DNA of the CDR3: TGTGCCAGCAGTTTCGGTGGTGCAGGGGGGATGGAGCAGTACTTC. Translated: CASSFGGAGGMEQYF. Combining the CDR3 with reference TRBV28 and TRBJ2-7 gives the whole variable domain DVKVTQSSRYLVKRTGEKVFLECVQDMDHENMFWYRQDPGLGLRLIYFSYDVKMKEKGDIPEGYSVSREKKERFSLILESASTNQTSMYLCASSFGGAGGMEQYFGPGTRLTVT.

Ten or more counts support this clonotype. This chain joins TRBV7-2 and TRBJ1-2; 9 bases are shared with TRBD1. Trimming took 6 bases from V and 4 from J; bases not matched to a gene: 3. From germline, CDR1 is SGHTA and CDR2 FQGNSA. The CDR3 consists of 13 residues. For the CDR3, the DNA is TGTGCCAGCAGGCAGACAGGGGGCTATGGCTACACCTTC. Translating it yields CASRQTGGYGYTF.

This clonotype has only a few counts. J is TRBJ1-6 and V is TRBV6-8, with 9 bases matching TRBD1. V trimming: 0 bases; J trimming: 9 bases; junction bases outside the gene matches: 9. Looked up from germline, CDR1 is MNHGY and CDR2 is SAAAGT. The CDR3 has 17 residues. The CDR3: CASSYSPTGGIGSPLHF. CDR3 sequence (DNA): TGTGCCAGCAGTTACTCGCCGACAGGGGGTATTGGTTCACCCCTCCACTTT.

In its sample, this clonotype was seen a few times. The chain uses TRBV6-1 and TRBJ1-6; 9 nucleotides match TRBD1. The J segment lost 10 bases and the V segment lost 4 bases, leaving 14 bases of the junction unmatched. Germline CDR1 is MNHNS and CDR2 is SASEGT. The CDR3 spans 17 residues. The CDR3 loop is CASSARWMGQGGSPLHF. The CDR3 region has the DNA TGTGCCAGCAGTGCGAGGTGGATGGGACAGGGAGGCTCACCCCTCCACTTT.

This clonotype appeared many times. The chain recombines TRBV7-2 with TRBJ1-5; 9 bases line up with TRBD1. The CDR3 contains 15 residues. Germline CDR1 SGHTA, CDR2 FQGNSA. Germline trimming cut 6 bases from V and 6 bases from J; bases unmatched to any gene: 9. CDR3 amino acids: CASRTSGTGSQPQHF. The CDR3 region has the DNA TGTGCCAGCAGGACTTCCGGGACAGGGAGTCAGCCCCAGCATTTT.

The rearrangement links TRBV23-1 to TRBJ2-5; D possibly corresponds to TRBD1 (6 bases). TRBV23-1 is labeled an ORF, and its function is uncertain. The CDR3 is made up of 16 amino acids. Trimming cost V 0 bases and J 4 bases, with 15 bases left between them. The CDR3 sequence: CASSQSDGQRRETQYF. The CDR3 DNA is TGCGCCAGCAGTCAATCCGACGGACAGAGGCGAGAGACCCAGTACTTC.

This clonotype appeared a few times. V is TRBV20-1 and J is TRBJ1-3; the D gene is possibly TRBD1 (6 bases). This CDR3 is built from 14 residues. Germline V gene sequence: CDR1 DFQATT, CDR2 SNEGSKA (reference sequence). V was clipped by 5 bases and J by 4 bases, with 15 bases between them. This chain's CDR3 is CSAGWGARGNTIYF. The CDR3 coding sequence is TGCAGTGCTGGATGGGGGGCTCGAGGAAACACCATATATTTT.

CDR3 amino acids: CASSSPPGSSYNSPLHF. The DNA for the CDR3 is TGTGCCAGTAGTAGCCCTCCGGGGAGCTCCTATAATTCACCCCTCCACTTT. This sequence joins TRBV19 and TRBJ1-6; no firm D call. Trimming stripped 4 bases from V and 0 bases from J, with 13 bases between. CDR3 length equals 17 residues. From germline, CDR1 is LNHDA and CDR2 SQIVND (reference sequence). Full variable domain (outside the CDR3, taken from reference TRBV19 and TRBJ1-6): DGGITQSPKYLFRKEGQNVTLSCEQNLNHDAMYWYRQDPGQGLRLIYYSQIVNDFQKGDIAEGYSVSREKKESFPLTVTSAQKNPTAFYLCASSSPPGSSYNSPLHFGNGTRLTVT.

This rearrangement joins TRBV7-2 to TRBJ2-5; no definite D call. Germline V gene data show CDR1 as SGHTA and CDR2 as FQGNSA. The CDR3 length is 15 residues. Between the trimmed V and J ends, which lost 0 bases and 5 bases, there was a span of 13 bases. The CDR3 bases are TGTGCCAGCAGCTTAGCTTTCCAACCGGCGGAGACCCAGTACTTC. This codes for CASSLAFQPAETQYF.

The chain uses TRBV28 and TRBJ2-1; D is ambiguous. V was cut by 2 bases and J by 8 bases, with 7 bases left in between. Germline values: CDR1 MDHEN, CDR2 SYDVKM. The CDR3 spans 12 residues. CDR3 sequence: CASSLPGYEQFF. The CDR3 region has the DNA TGTGCCAGCAGTTTACCCGGCTATGAGCAGTTCTTC.

DNA of the CDR3: TGTGCCACCGGACAGAACTATGGCTACACCTTC. Encoded protein: CATGQNYGYTF. The rearrangement links TRBV10-3 to TRBJ1-2, with D perhaps matching TRBD1 (6 bases). The CDR3 spans 11 residues. The V end was cut by 10 bases, the J end by 2 bases, with 8 bases between. Germline V gene lookup returns CDR1 ENHRY and CDR2 SYGVKD.

This chain connects TRBV4-1 to TRBJ2-4, with 8 bases matching TRBD1. CDR1 is MGHRA, CDR2 YSYEKL, per germline. The CDR3 is 20 amino acids. V shed 0 bases, J shed 4 bases, and the junction held 17 bases outside the gene matches. The CDR3 here is CASSQDIRGTGPILKNIQYF. For the CDR3, the DNA is TGCGCCAGCAGCCAAGATATCCGGGGGACAGGCCCTATCCTGAAAAACATTCAGTACTTC.

The chain is built from TRBV15 and TRBJ1-5; possibly TRBD1 for D (6 bases). CDR1 and CDR2 from the germline V gene are LNHNV and YYDKDF (reference sequence). V was pared by 2 bases and J by 7 bases, with 9 bases between. The CDR3 spans 13 residues. The CDR3 sequence: CATSRQGRQPQHF. The DNA for the CDR3 is TGTGCCACCAGCAGACAGGGGAGGCAGCCCCAGCATTTT.